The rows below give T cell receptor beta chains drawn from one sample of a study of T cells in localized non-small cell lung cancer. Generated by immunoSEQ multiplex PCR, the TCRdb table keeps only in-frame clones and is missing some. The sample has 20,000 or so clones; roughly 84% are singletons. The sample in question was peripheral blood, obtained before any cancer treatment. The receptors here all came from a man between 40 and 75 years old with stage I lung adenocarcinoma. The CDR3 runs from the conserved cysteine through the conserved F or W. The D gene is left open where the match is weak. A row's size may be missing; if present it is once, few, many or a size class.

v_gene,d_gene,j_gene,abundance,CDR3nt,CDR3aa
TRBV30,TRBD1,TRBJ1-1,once,TGTGCCTGGAGTGTACGGACAAACCGACAGGGGAGGAACACTGAAGCTTTCTTT,CAWSVRTNRQGRNTEAFF
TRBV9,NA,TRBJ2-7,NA,TGTGCCAGCAGCGGGACATCCTACGAGCAGTACTTC,CASSGTSYEQYF
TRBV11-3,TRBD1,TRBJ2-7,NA,TGTGCCAGCAGCTACCTGGGACAGGGGCCCTACGAGCAGTACTTC,CASSYLGQGPYEQYF
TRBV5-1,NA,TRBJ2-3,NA,TGCGCCAGCAGCGACGGGGGCACAGATACGCAGTATTTT,CASSDGGTDTQYF
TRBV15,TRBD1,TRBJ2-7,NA,TGTGCCACCAGCAGAGATCGACAGGGGGCGAGGGAGCAGTACTTC,CATSRDRQGAREQYF
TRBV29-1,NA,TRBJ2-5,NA,TGCAGCGCTGTAGTCGGGGAGACCCAGTACTTC,CSAVVGETQYF
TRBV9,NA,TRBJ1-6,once,TGTGCCAGCAGCCTTGGACCTGAATACTCACCCCTCCACTTT,CASSLGPEYSPLHF
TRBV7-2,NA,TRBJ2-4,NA,TGTGCCAGCAGCTACAATGGACCCTCTTCCAAAAACATTCAGTACTTC,CASSYNGPSSKNIQYF
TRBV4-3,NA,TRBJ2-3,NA,TGCGCCAGCAGCCAAGGCGGGACTAGCACAGATACGCAGTATTTT,CASSQGGTSTDTQYF
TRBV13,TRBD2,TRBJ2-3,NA,TGTGCCAGCAGCCCCCGACTAGCGGAAAGCACAGATACGCAGTATTTT,CASSPRLAESTDTQYF
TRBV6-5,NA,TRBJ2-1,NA,TGTGCCAGCCTTTCACTGAGTTCCTACAATGAGCAGTTCTTC,CASLSLSSYNEQFF
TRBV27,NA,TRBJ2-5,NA,TGTGCCAGCAGTTCGCTCGAGTTACAAGAGACCCAGTACTTC,CASSSLELQETQYF
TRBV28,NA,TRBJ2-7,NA,TGTGCCAGCAGTTTAGGCGAACAGCAGTACTTC,CASSLGEQQYF
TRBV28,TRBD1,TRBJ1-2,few,TGTGCCAGCAGCCAGGCCGGACAGGGCTCCTATGGCTACACCTTC,CASSQAGQGSYGYTF
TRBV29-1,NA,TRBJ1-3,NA,TGCAGCTCTCGGGAAGCTGGAAACACCATATATTTT,CSSREAGNTIYF
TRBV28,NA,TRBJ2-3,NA,TGTGCCAGCAGTTCGCCCCCCGAGCTGAGAGATACGCAGTATTTT,CASSSPPELRDTQYF
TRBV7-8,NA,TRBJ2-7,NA,TGTGCCAGCAGCTTAGCGGCTAGCGCGAACTACGAGCAGTACTTC,CASSLAASANYEQYF
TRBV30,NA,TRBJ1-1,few,TGTGCCTGGAGTGTACGGCAGGACACTGAAGCTTTCTTT,CAWSVRQDTEAFF
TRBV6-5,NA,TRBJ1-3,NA,TGTGCCAGCAGCTCGGAGGGCGGCTCTGGAAACACCATATATTTT,CASSSEGGSGNTIYF
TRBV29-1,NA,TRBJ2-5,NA,TGCAGCGTTGACGGGGGTGGAGGAGAGACCCAGTACTTC,CSVDGGGGETQYF
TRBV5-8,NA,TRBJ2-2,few,TGTGCCAGCAGGGAGGGGGCGCGGTACACCGGGGAGCTGTTTTTT,CASREGARYTGELFF
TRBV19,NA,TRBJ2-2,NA,TGTGCCAGTATCTGGGTCGGGGAGCTGTTTTTT,CASIWVGELFF
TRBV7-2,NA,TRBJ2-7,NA,TGTGCCAGCAGCTTAGGGGGGGGCAACTACGAGCAGTACTTC,CASSLGGGNYEQYF
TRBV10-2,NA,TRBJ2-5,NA,TGCGCCAGCAGTGAGTCCTTAAACACGGTGTACCAAGAGACCCAGTACTTC,CASSESLNTVYQETQYF
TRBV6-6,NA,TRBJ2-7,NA,TGTGCCAGCAGTTATTCGATGGGATACGAGCAGTACTTC,CASSYSMGYEQYF
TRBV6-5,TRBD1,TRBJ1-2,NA,TGTGCCAGCAAACAGGGGCCCCCAAAAGAATATGGCTACACCTTC,CASKQGPPKEYGYTF
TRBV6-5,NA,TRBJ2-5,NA,TGTGCCAGCAGTCCCACCGGGACCCTCCAAGAGACCCAGTACTTC,CASSPTGTLQETQYF
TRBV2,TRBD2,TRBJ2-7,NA,TGTGCCAGCAGTGCGGCTAGCGGGGGGGGCGAGCAGTACTTC,CASSAASGGGEQYF
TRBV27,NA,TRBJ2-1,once,TGTGCCAGCACTCAGGGAATCAGCTCCTACAATGAGCAGTTCTTC,CASTQGISSYNEQFF
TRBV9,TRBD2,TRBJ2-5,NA,TGTGCCAGCAGCGTTGCGGGACTAGCTCTGGAGACCCAGTACTTC,CASSVAGLALETQYF
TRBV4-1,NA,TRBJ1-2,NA,TGCGCCAGCAGCCAAGGCCTTAGGGCGAACTATGGCTACACCTTC,CASSQGLRANYGYTF
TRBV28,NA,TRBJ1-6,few,TGTGCCAGCAGTTTCAGGGGCGGCTATGGGTATTCACCCCTCCACTTT,CASSFRGGYGYSPLHF
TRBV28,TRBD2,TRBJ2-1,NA,TGTGCCAGCAGTTTAGGGACTAGCGGGAACAATGAGCAGTTCTTC,CASSLGTSGNNEQFF
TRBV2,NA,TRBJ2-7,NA,TGTGCCAGCAGTCCTAACGGACAGATTAGGGAGCAGTACTTC,CASSPNGQIREQYF
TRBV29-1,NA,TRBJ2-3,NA,TGCAGCGTTGATTCCGGCTCTGGAGATACGCAGTATTTT,CSVDSGSGDTQYF
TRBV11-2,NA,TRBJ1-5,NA,TGTGCCAGCAGCTTAGCATCGGGTCAGCCCCAGCATTTT,CASSLASGQPQHF
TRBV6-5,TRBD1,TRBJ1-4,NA,TGTGCCAGCAGTTACTATGGACAGGAGGGTGAAAAACTGTTTTTT,CASSYYGQEGEKLFF
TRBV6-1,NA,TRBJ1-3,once,TGTGCCAGCAGTGAACCCTCCTCTGGAAACACCATATATTTT,CASSEPSSGNTIYF
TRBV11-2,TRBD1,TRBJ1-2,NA,TGTGCCAGCAGCTTAGCGGACAGGGACTATGGCTACACCTTC,CASSLADRDYGYTF
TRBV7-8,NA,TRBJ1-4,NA,TGTGCCAGCAGCCACGACAGGCTGGCGTCCACTAATGAAAAACTGTTTTTT,CASSHDRLASTNEKLFF
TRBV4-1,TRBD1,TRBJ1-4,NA,TGCGCCAGCAGCCAAGCCGACAGGGGTAATGAAAAACTGTTTTTT,CASSQADRGNEKLFF
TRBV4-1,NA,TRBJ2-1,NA,TGCGCCAGCGCTCTTAGGCTCTCGGATGAGCAGTTCTTC,CASALRLSDEQFF
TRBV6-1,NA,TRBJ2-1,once,TGTGCCAGCAGTTCGGACTGGGGCAATGAGCAGTTCTTC,CASSSDWGNEQFF
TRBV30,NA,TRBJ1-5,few,TGTGCCTGGAGTGCCCGGGAGAATCAGCCCCAGCATTTT,CAWSARENQPQHF
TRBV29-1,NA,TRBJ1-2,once,TGCAGCGTTGAAGATCGGGAGACAAGCTATGGCTACACCTTC,CSVEDRETSYGYTF
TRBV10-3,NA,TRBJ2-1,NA,TGTGCCATCAGTGACGTAGGGACCCCCAGCGATGAGCAGTTCTTC,CAISDVGTPSDEQFF
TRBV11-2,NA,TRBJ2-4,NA,TGTGCCAGCAGCTCACGGTTAGCCAAAAACATTCAGTACTTC,CASSSRLAKNIQYF
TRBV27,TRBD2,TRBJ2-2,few,TGTGCCAGCAGTTTGTCCGGGACTAGCGGGATCACCGGGGAGCTGTTTTTT,CASSLSGTSGITGELFF